The 30 T cell receptor beta chains below were found in one sample sequenced in a study of OX40 agonist ivuxolimab in advanced cancers. Profiling relied on immunoSEQ multiplex PCR, and the TCRdb table lists in-frame clones only, not all of them. Of 63,000 or so clones in the sample, approximately 86% were seen once. Material: CD4+ or CD8+ T cells sorted from blood, obtained in a trial of the OX40 agonist ivuxolimab. These receptors originate from an adult with an advanced solid tumor such as melanoma, head and neck, liver or kidney cancer.

The J gene is TRBJ2-5, the V gene TRBV6-1; D not certain. Germline loops: CDR1 MNHNS, CDR2 SASEGT. V lost 2 bases, J lost 5 bases, and 9 bases lay in between. The CDR3 has 13 residues. The CDR3 coding sequence is TGTGCCAGCAGTGAACTCTTGGGTGAGACCCAGTACTTC. Amino acid sequence: CASSELLGETQYF.

The CDR3 DNA reads TGTGCCAGCAGCTTAGGACGGTTAAATTCACCCCTCCACTTT. The encoded protein is CASSLGRLNSPLHF. The J gene is TRBJ1-6, the V gene TRBV7-9; D not resolved. Trimming cost V 1 base and J 7 bases, with 8 bases left between them. Germline assignment: CDR1 SEHNR and CDR2 FQNEAQ (reference sequence). The CDR3 loop spans 14 amino acids. Full variable domain (outside the CDR3, taken from reference TRBV7-9 and TRBJ1-6): DTGVSQNPRHKITKRGQNVTFRCDPISEHNRLYWYRQTLGQGPEFLTYFQNEAQLEKSRLLSDRFSAERPKGSFSTLEIQRTEQGDSAMYLCASSLGRLNSPLHFGNGTRLTVT.

This clone has a handful of counts. This chain uses TRBV27 with TRBJ2-1; D possibly corresponds to TRBD2 (6 bases). Trimming pared 7 bases from V and 0 bases from J, leaving 19 bases between. Germline-derived CDR1 and CDR2 are MNHEY and SMNVEV (reference sequence). The CDR3 contains 17 residues. CDR3 sequence (DNA): TGTGCCAGCAACTTAGGGATCGGGCGGGGCTCCTACAATGAGCAGTTCTTC. This gives the protein CASNLGIGRGSYNEQFF.

The chain has TRBV4-1 and TRBJ2-2; TRBD2 matches at 8 bases. This CDR3 contains 14 residues. Trimming took 4 bases from V and 3 from J; bases not matched to a gene: 1. CDR1 and CDR2 from the germline V gene are MGHRA and YSYEKL. The CDR3 loop is CASSRGGYTGELFF. The CDR3 nucleotides are TGCGCCAGCAGCCGCGGGGGGTACACCGGGGAGCTGTTTTTT.

This clone appeared a few times. The chain links TRBV20-1 to TRBJ1-5; D ambiguous. V was clipped by 5 bases and J by 5 bases, with 7 bases between them. This CDR3 has 11 residues. The germline V gene encodes CDR1 DFQATT and CDR2 SNEGSKA (reference sequence). Here the CDR3 reads CSAGPDQPQHF. The CDR3 DNA sequence: TGCAGTGCTGGCCCGGATCAGCCCCAGCATTTT.

The chain links TRBV10-3 to TRBJ2-1; 9 bases agree with TRBD2. The CDR3 is 13 residues long. The junction had 6 bases not matched to a gene; V was cut back by 11 bases and J by 4 bases. CDR1 is ENHRY and CDR2 is SYGVKD in the germline V gene. The CDR3 sequence is CAAAGGPYNEQFF. The CDR3 coding sequence is TGTGCCGCTGCGGGAGGGCCGTACAATGAGCAGTTCTTC.

This chain connects TRBV2 to TRBJ2-3; the D is unclear. Germline V CDR1 and CDR2: SNHLY, FYNNEI. The CDR3 has 14 amino acids. Trimming left V 6 bases short and J 1 base short, with 11 bases between. CDR3 bases: TGTGCCAGCAGAGACTCGATCGGCACAGATACGCAGTATTTT. Protein: CASRDSIGTDTQYF.

The chain carries TRBV9 and TRBJ2-4; TRBD2 agrees at 11 bases. The CDR3 runs to 16 residues. After removal of 4 bases from V and 4 bases from J, the junction contained 7 bases not matched to a gene. Germline lookup yields CDR1 SGDLS and CDR2 YYNGEE. The CDR3 here is CASSNGTSGKKNIQYF. The CDR3 DNA reads as TGTGCCAGCAGCAATGGGACTAGCGGAAAGAAAAACATTCAGTACTTC.

The chain carries TRBV6-6 and TRBJ1-4; D is perhaps TRBD1 (5 bases). V dropped 2 bases and J dropped 6 bases, with 13 bases sitting between them. CDR1 and CDR2 (germline): MNHNY, SVGAGI (reference sequence). The CDR3 totals 15 residues. CDR3 nucleotide sequence: TGTGCCAGCAGTTACGGCAGGGTCATTGATGAAAAACTGTTTTTT. Its translation: CASSYGRVIDEKLFF.

CDR3 loop: CASSTNPGGSAYEQYF. The CDR3 region has the DNA TGTGCCAGCAGCACCAACCCAGGGGGGTCAGCCTACGAGCAGTACTTC. The genes are TRBV27 and TRBJ2-7; perhaps TRBD1 as D (7 bases). Germline loops: CDR1 MNHEY, CDR2 SMNVEV (reference sequence). The CDR3 is 16 residues long. Deletions cut 6 bases from V and 2 bases from J, with 20 bases between.

This clone was recorded once. The V and J genes are TRBV2 and TRBJ1-5; a weak D match, TRBD1 (5 bases). This CDR3 comprises 15 residues. Per germline, CDR1 SNHLY and CDR2 FYNNEI. V was clipped by 3 bases and J by 1 base, with 10 bases between them. The CDR3, as DNA: TGTGCCAGCAGTGAGCTGGGGGAAAGCAATCAGCCCCAGCATTTT. It is translated as CASSELGESNQPQHF.

The V call is TRBV7-2, the J call TRBJ1-3, with D possibly being TRBD1 (5 bases). The germline V and J ends were trimmed by 5 bases and 4 bases, with 18 bases remaining between them. Germline V gene data show CDR1 as SGHTA and CDR2 as FQGNSA. There are 16 residues in the CDR3. The CDR3 region is CASSLWAQGMGNTIYF. The CDR3 bases are TGTGCCAGCAGCCTATGGGCCCAGGGCATGGGAAACACCATATATTTT.

The chain has TRBV19 and TRBJ2-7; TRBD2 might be the D (5 bases). Trimming pared 3 bases from V and 2 bases from J, leaving 14 bases between. Germline values: CDR1 LNHDA, CDR2 SQIVND (reference sequence). The CDR3 has 15 residues. The CDR3 is CASSIMASLTYEQYF. CDR3 DNA sequence: TGTGCCAGTAGTATCATGGCTAGCCTGACCTACGAGCAGTACTTC.

The chain recombines TRBV5-1 with TRBJ1-1; 9 positions agree with TRBD1. The germline gives CDR1 SGHRS, CDR2 YFSETQ. V trimming: 5 bases; J trimming: 1 base; junction bases outside the gene matches: 6. The CDR3 is made up of 15 amino acids. In nucleotides, the CDR3 is TGCGCCAGCAGAGGGACAGGGCTGACGAACACTGAAGCTTTCTTT. As protein: CASRGTGLTNTEAFF.

The chain has TRBV5-1 and TRBJ2-3; possible D gene TRBD2, 5 bases. V was pared by 4 bases and J by 3 bases, with 12 bases between. Per the germline V gene, CDR1 is SGHRS and CDR2 is YFSETQ. The CDR3 contains 14 residues. The CDR3 loop is CASSAGDGTDTQYF. DNA for the CDR3: TGCGCCAGCAGCGCCGGGGATGGGACAGATACGCAGTATTTT.

This chain connects TRBV18 to TRBJ2-3; no clear D. Trimming cost V 6 bases and J 0 bases, with 13 bases left between them. Germline V gene data show CDR1 as KGHSH and CDR2 as LQKENI. The CDR3 is 15 amino acids. As DNA, the CDR3 is TGTGCCAGCTCCCCCGGGTTTTCTAGCACAGATACGCAGTATTTT. Encoded protein: CASSPGFSSTDTQYF. Filled out from reference TRBV18 and TRBJ2-3, the complete variable domain reads NAGVMQNPRHLVRRRGQEARLRCSPMKGHSHVYWYRQLPEEGLKFMVYLQKENIIDESGMPKERFSAEFPKEGPSILRIQQVVRGDSAAYFCASSPGFSSTDTQYFGPGTRLTVL.

DNA for the CDR3: TGTGCCAGCAGTCTCACAGGGCCCCTAACCTACAATGAGCAGTTCTTC. As protein: CASSLTGPLTYNEQFF. The V gene is TRBV28, the J gene TRBJ2-1; D is perhaps TRBD1 (6 bases). CDR3 size: 16 residues. Germline values: CDR1 MDHEN, CDR2 SYDVKM. Between the trimmed V and J ends, which lost 5 bases and 2 bases, there was a span of 16 bases.

The V call is TRBV6-1, the J call TRBJ1-4; D is undetermined. This CDR3 has 14 residues. Germline loops: CDR1 MNHNS, CDR2 SASEGT. V lost 1 base and J lost 3, with 6 bases in between. The CDR3 DNA reads TGTGCCAGCAGTGAAGGGCTATCTAATGAAAAACTGTTTTTT. Translated, it gives CASSEGLSNEKLFF.

A single count supports this clone. V and J are TRBV30 and TRBJ2-3; no clear D gene. Germline CDR1 GTSNPN, CDR2 SVGIG (reference sequence). The V end was cut by 0 bases, the J end by 2 bases, with 15 bases between. The CDR3 covers 16 residues. The CDR3: CAWSVWELPNTDTQYF. The CDR3 DNA is TGTGCCTGGAGTGTATGGGAACTACCAAACACAGATACGCAGTATTTT.

The J gene is TRBJ1-2, the V gene TRBV30; tentatively, D is TRBD1 (5 bases). Germline values: CDR1 GTSNPN, CDR2 SVGIG (reference sequence). Trimming pared 1 base from V and 2 bases from J, leaving 11 bases between. The CDR3 is 14 amino acids. CDR3 sequence reads: CAWSAGGSNYGYTF. The CDR3 DNA follows: TGTGCCTGGAGTGCGGGGGGGTCCAACTATGGCTACACCTTC. The whole variable domain, filled in from reference TRBV30 and TRBJ1-2, reads SQTIHQWPATLVQPVGSPLSLECTVEGTSNPNLYWYRQAAGRGLQLLFYSVGIGQISSEVPQNLSASRPQDRQFILSSKKLLLSDSGFYLCAWSAGGSNYGYTFGSGTRLTVV.

The J gene is TRBJ2-7, the V gene TRBV9; 8 bases are a match to TRBD1. Looked up from germline, CDR1 is SGDLS and CDR2 is YYNGEE. V shed 2 bases, J shed 7 bases, and the junction held 11 bases outside the gene matches. CDR3 size: 15 residues. CDR3 residues: CASSVHPDRAEEQYF. CDR3 bases: TGTGCCAGCAGCGTCCATCCGGACAGGGCGGAAGAGCAGTACTTC.

CDR3 DNA: TGTGCCAGCCGTCGGGCTCCCGGCACAGATACGCAGTATTTT. Translation: CASRRAPGTDTQYF. V is TRBV6-5 and J is TRBJ2-3; D ambiguous. V was trimmed by 8 bases and J by 1 base, leaving 13 bases between them. The CDR3 extends over 14 amino acids. CDR1 MNHEY and CDR2 SVGAGI come from the germline V gene.

This rearrangement joins TRBV7-2 to TRBJ1-2; tentatively, D is TRBD1 (5 bases). The CDR3 is made up of 13 amino acids. Germline values: CDR1 SGHTA, CDR2 FQGNSA. The V end was cut by 6 bases, the J end by 4 bases, with 12 bases between. CDR3 sequence (DNA): TGTGCCAGCAGTAGACAGCGTTTCTATGGCTACACCTTC. This encodes CASSRQRFYGYTF.

The chain has TRBV6-6 and TRBJ2-5; 8 bases match TRBD1. The V gene's germline CDR1 is MNHNY and CDR2 SVGAGI (reference sequence). Trimming cost V 6 bases and J 3 bases; bases outside gene matches: 3. The CDR3 spans 13 residues. The CDR3 sequence is CASSLGQEETQYF. DNA of the CDR3: TGTGCCAGCAGCCTGGGACAGGAAGAGACCCAGTACTTC.

V usage is TRBV19 and J usage is TRBJ2-7, with D possibly being TRBD2 (6 bases). Germline V lookup: CDR1 LNHDA, CDR2 SQIVND (reference sequence). Trimming stripped 5 bases from V and 2 bases from J, with 16 bases between. This CDR3 is 15 amino acids long. The CDR3 sequence is CASSVTGTVAYEQYF. The DNA for the CDR3 is TGTGCCAGTAGTGTGACCGGGACTGTCGCCTACGAGCAGTACTTC. Combining the CDR3 with reference TRBV19 and TRBJ2-7 gives the whole variable domain DGGITQSPKYLFRKEGQNVTLSCEQNLNHDAMYWYRQDPGQGLRLIYYSQIVNDFQKGDIAEGYSVSREKKESFPLTVTSAQKNPTAFYLCASSVTGTVAYEQYFGPGTRLTVT.

This sequence joins TRBV30 and TRBJ2-1, with a tentative D call TRBD2 (6 bases). Germline CDR1 GTSNPN, CDR2 SVGIG (reference sequence). Trimming left V 0 bases short and J 3 bases short, with 18 bases between. The CDR3 is 17 amino acids. CDR3 in DNA: TGTGCCTGGAGTGTAGGAGTAGGGCTAGCGAGCTACAATGAGCAGTTCTTC. Protein product: CAWSVGVGLASYNEQFF.

V and J are TRBV5-4 and TRBJ1-2, with no clear D. Deletions cut 0 bases from V and 4 bases from J, with 16 bases between. The CDR3 is made up of 16 amino acids. In germline, CDR1 is SGHNT, CDR2 YYREEE (reference sequence). DNA for the CDR3: TGTGCCAGCAGCTTGGATCGGGTTCCAGCACTCTATGGCTACACCTTC. As protein: CASSLDRVPALYGYTF.

The chain joins TRBV9 to TRBJ2-6, with a weak D call TRBD1 (5 bases). The germline CDR1 and CDR2 sequences are SGDLS and YYNGEE. There are 16 residues in the CDR3. Trimming left V 0 bases short and J 0 bases short, with 7 bases between. CDR3 DNA: TGTGCCAGCAGCGTAGTGGACAACTCTGGGGCCAACGTCCTGACTTTC. Translating gives CASSVVDNSGANVLTF.

V usage is TRBV28 and J usage is TRBJ2-1; 12 nucleotides align to TRBD1. V shed 2 bases, J shed 0 bases, and the junction held 11 bases outside the gene matches. The germline gives CDR1 MDHEN, CDR2 SYDVKM. The CDR3 consists of 20 residues. CDR3 sequence (DNA): TGTGCCAGCAGTTTAGGTCGGGACAGGGGGCCTCATGCCTCCTACAATGAGCAGTTCTTC. This gives the protein CASSLGRDRGPHASYNEQFF.

The chain employs TRBV13 and TRBJ2-7; D may correspond to TRBD1 or TRBD2 (7 bases each). V gave up 7 bases and J gave up 0 bases, with 13 bases separating them. Germline CDR1 PRHDT, CDR2 FYEKMQ (reference sequence). The CDR3 runs 14 residues. CDR3 nucleotides: TGTGCCAGCACCAGGGGGGGAAGCTCCTACGAGCAGTACTTC. Protein product: CASTRGGSSYEQYF.